The 27 T cell receptor beta chains presented below share a single source sample, sequenced in a study of CD8 T cells in ankylosing spondylitis. TCRdb called the 5' RACE reads again in MiXCR, with one record for every CDR3 protein. The sample yields around 300,000 distinct CDR3 sequences, around 20% seen once. Material for sequencing was blood, either unsorted or a sorted T cell fraction (not recorded which). The receptors here all came from a female donor with ankylosing spondylitis or in good health (not recorded which).

The gene calls are TRBV7-3 and TRBJ1-1; no clear D. This CDR3 comprises 13 residues. Deletions cut 1 base from V and 4 bases from J, with 7 bases between. Per the germline V gene, CDR1 is SGHTA and CDR2 is FQGTGA. CDR3 sequence (DNA): TGTGCCAGCAGCTTAATAGGATCCACTGAAGCTTTCTTT. It encodes CASSLIGSTEAFF.

This chain connects TRBV18 to TRBJ2-7; D gene unclear. Germline V gene data show CDR1 as KGHSH and CDR2 as LQKENI. Trimming took off 2 bases at V and 5 bases at J, with 13 bases between the two ends. The CDR3 length is 14 residues. The CDR3 loop is CASSPGPQVHEQYF. The CDR3 DNA reads TGTGCCAGCTCACCAGGGCCCCAGGTCCACGAGCAGTACTTC. Variable domain in full (rest from reference TRBV18 and TRBJ2-7): NAGVMQNPRHLVRRRGQEARLRCSPMKGHSHVYWYRQLPEEGLKFMVYLQKENIIDESGMPKERFSAEFPKEGPSILRIQQVVRGDSAAYFCASSPGPQVHEQYFGPGTRLTVT.

The chain links TRBV5-5 to TRBJ2-7, with D unclear. The germline V gene has CDR1 SGHKS and CDR2 YYEKEE (reference sequence). There are 13 residues in the CDR3. Trimming cost V 4 bases and J 6 bases, with 14 bases left between them. CDR3 amino acids: CASSPGLLCEQYF. The CDR3 nucleotides read TGTGCCAGCAGCCCTGGTCTCCTCTGCGAGCAGTACTTC.

This clonotype came up a few times. The chain recombines TRBV15 with TRBJ2-5; no firm D call. The CDR3 spans 16 residues. Trimming took off 0 bases at V and 1 base at J, with 12 bases between the two ends. From germline, CDR1 is LNHNV and CDR2 YYDKDF (reference sequence). The CDR3 coding sequence is TGTGCCACCAGCAGAGATGGTCCGGTAGCCCAAGAGACCCAGTACTTC. Translation: CATSRDGPVAQETQYF.

V gene TRBV6-1 combines with J gene TRBJ2-1, with D hard to call. The CDR3 contains 15 residues. CDR1 and CDR2 (germline): MNHNS, SASEGT. V gave up 5 bases and J gave up 7 bases, with 18 bases separating them. CDR3 in amino acids: CASSPGHQVRNEQFF. In nucleotides, the CDR3 is TGTGCCAGCAGTCCCGGTCATCAAGTCCGGAATGAGCAGTTCTTC.

CDR3 region: CSARLGLAGMDTQYF. CDR3 DNA sequence: TGCAGTGCTAGACTTGGACTAGCGGGAATGGATACGCAGTATTTT. This sequence joins TRBV20-1 and TRBJ2-3, with 12 bases identical to TRBD2. This CDR3 spans 15 amino acids. With 2 bases clipped from V and 6 bases from J, the junction kept 6 bases outside the gene matches. Germline CDR1 is DFQATT and CDR2 is SNEGSKA (reference sequence).

This clonotype was counted ten times or more. The chain recombines TRBV20-1 with TRBJ1-2; 7 bases map to TRBD1. V shed 0 bases and J 5 bases; nucleotides not matched to a gene: 18. This CDR3 comprises 18 residues. Germline V lookup: CDR1 DFQATT, CDR2 SNEGSKA (reference sequence). Here the CDR3 reads CSARDVGQALGGSYGYTF. The CDR3 DNA is TGCAGTGCTAGAGATGTAGGACAGGCCCTAGGCGGGAGTTATGGCTACACCTTC.

The sample holds a few counts of this clonotype. The V gene is TRBV12-3 or TRBV12-4, the J gene TRBJ2-5; TRBD1 matches at 10 bases. This CDR3 spans 16 amino acids. The trim removed 5 bases at V and 2 bases at J, leaving 8 bases unmatched. The CDR3 DNA is TGTGCCAGCAGTCTCGACAGGGGGCGTTGGCAAGAGACCCAGTACTTC. Translation gives CASSLDRGRWQETQYF.

This clonotype turned up a few times. The V gene is TRBV3-1, the J gene TRBJ2-1, with TRBD2 matching 10 bases. Germline-derived CDR1 and CDR2 are LGHDT and YNNKEL (reference sequence). This CDR3 is built from 16 residues. Trimming cost V 4 bases and J 9 bases; bases outside gene matches: 12. CDR3: CASSPMASGSFSEQFF. Here the CDR3 DNA reads TGTGCCAGCAGCCCCATGGCTAGCGGGAGCTTTAGTGAGCAGTTCTTC.

In this sample, this clonotype turned up a few times. The rearrangement joins TRBV4-3 to TRBJ2-7; 7 bases agree with TRBD1. Germline CDR1 LGHNA, CDR2 YSLEER. The CDR3 consists of 17 residues. Germline trimming cut 1 base from V and 4 bases from J; bases unmatched to any gene: 13. DNA for the CDR3: TGCGCCAGCAGCCAAGGCGCCCCCGGACAGGCGGGTTACGAGCAGTACTTC. Protein product: CASSQGAPGQAGYEQYF.

This chain links TRBV6-5 with TRBJ2-2; D is perhaps TRBD2 (5 bases). The V end was cut by 1 base, the J end by 3 bases, with 15 bases between. The CDR3 extends over 17 amino acids. Germline V lookup: CDR1 MNHEY, CDR2 SVGAGI. CDR3 sequence (DNA): TGTGCCAGCAGTTACTTTGGTGGGAGTATGGACACCGGGGAGCTGTTTTTT. Translating gives CASSYFGGSMDTGELFF.

This clonotype was observed a handful of times. The chain combines TRBV5-6 with TRBJ2-5, with D tentatively TRBD2 (5 bases). CDR1 is SGHDT and CDR2 is YYEEEE in the germline V gene. CDR3 length: 14 amino acids. The ends were cut back, 0 bases at V and 3 bases at J, with 9 bases in the middle. The CDR3 DNA sequence: TGTGCCAGCAGCTTGGTAGCGTTCGAAGAGACCCAGTACTTC. It is translated as CASSLVAFEETQYF.

The chain is built from TRBV20-1 and TRBJ2-3, with TRBD2 matching over 13 bases. V lost 6 bases, J lost 4 bases, and 10 bases stayed unmatched. Germline V gene data show CDR1 as DFQATT and CDR2 as SNEGSKA (reference sequence). This CDR3 has 16 amino acids. The CDR3 nucleotides are TGCAGTGCCACGACCACTAGCGGGAGGGTTGCAGATACGCAGTATTTT. This sequence encodes CSATTTSGRVADTQYF.

The chain joins TRBV5-1 to TRBJ1-2; 7 bases fit TRBD1. Germline V gives CDR1 SGHRS, CDR2 YFSETQ. CDR3 length: 15 residues. V shed 5 bases, J shed 0 bases, and the junction held 7 bases outside the gene matches. This chain's CDR3 is CASRRDSWANYGYTF. For the CDR3, the DNA is TGCGCCAGCAGACGGGACAGTTGGGCTAACTATGGCTACACCTTC.

This clonotype has just a few counts. The chain has TRBV7-2 and TRBJ2-1, with TRBD2 matching over 12 bases. CDR1 and CDR2 (germline): SGHTA, FQGNSA. This CDR3 has 17 amino acids. The junction had 13 bases not matched to a gene; V was cut back by 3 bases and J by 10 bases. CDR3 loop: CASSFLFRTSGNGEQFF. The CDR3 nucleotides are TGTGCCAGCAGCTTTCTTTTCCGGACTAGCGGGAACGGGGAGCAGTTCTTC.

The chain links TRBV6-5 to TRBJ1-2, with 8 bases fitting TRBD1. CDR1 is MNHEY, CDR2 SVGAGI, per germline. The CDR3 totals 15 residues. After removal of 4 bases from V and 6 bases from J, the junction contained 10 bases not matched to a gene. The CDR3 nucleotides are TGTGCCAGCAGTTTGGGGGCCGGGACAGGAGATGGCTACACCTTC. It translates to CASSLGAGTGDGYTF.

This chain joins TRBV7-2 and TRBJ1-5, with D possibly matching TRBD1 (5 bases). Deletions cut 4 bases from V and 1 base from J, with 11 bases between. CDR3 length: 15 amino acids. CDR1 and CDR2 (germline): SGHTA, FQGNSA. Here the CDR3 reads CASSYVTVSNQPQHF. The CDR3, as DNA: TGTGCCAGCAGCTACGTGACAGTGAGCAATCAGCCCCAGCATTTT.

The gene calls are TRBV29-1 and TRBJ1-1, with D hard to call. Germline CDR1 reads SQVTM; CDR2 reads ANQGSEA. Deletions cut 4 bases from V and 6 bases from J, with 6 bases between. The CDR3 consists of 10 residues. CDR3 sequence (DNA): TGCAGCGTTGTCGTCTCTGAAGCTTTCTTT. Protein sequence: CSVVVSEAFF.

This clonotype has a handful of counts. The V and J genes are TRBV5-1 and TRBJ2-5; the D gene is possibly TRBD2 (5 bases). Looked up from germline, CDR1 is SGHRS and CDR2 is YFSETQ. V was shortened by 4 bases and J by 5 bases, with 21 bases between the two germline ends. This CDR3 is 16 amino acids long. The CDR3 loop is CASSPGTRTYRETQYF. CDR3 sequence (DNA): TGCGCCAGCAGCCCGGGTACACGGACTTACCGGGAGACCCAGTACTTC.

The chain uses TRBV20-1 and TRBJ2-1, with D uncertain. Trimming removed 5 bases at V and 7 bases at J, with 9 bases between. Germline lookup yields CDR1 DFQATT and CDR2 SNEGSKA (reference sequence). The CDR3 is 11 residues long. The CDR3 reads CSAPTVNEQFF. The CDR3 DNA follows: TGCAGTGCTCCTACAGTAAATGAGCAGTTCTTC.

The chain has TRBV9 and TRBJ2-1, with TRBD1 matching 8 bases. Trimming took 3 bases from V and 5 from J; bases not matched to a gene: 16. Germline V gives CDR1 SGDLS, CDR2 YYNGEE. This CDR3 contains 18 residues. CDR3 in amino acids: CASSGRTGRLVGHNEQFF. In nucleotides, the CDR3 is TGTGCCAGCAGCGGTCGGACAGGGCGACTAGTCGGGCACAATGAGCAGTTCTTC.

In its sample, this clonotype was seen a few times. The chain carries TRBV24-1 and TRBJ2-1; 12 nucleotides match TRBD2. Per the germline V gene, CDR1 is KGHDR and CDR2 is SFDVKD. The CDR3 spans 16 residues. J was trimmed by 6 bases and V by 3 bases; bases with no gene match: 5. CDR3 sequence: CATSDPTSGSPNEQFF. The CDR3 DNA is TGTGCCACCAGTGATCCGACTAGCGGGAGTCCCAATGAGCAGTTCTTC.

V and J are TRBV20-1 and TRBJ2-1, with a possible D match to TRBD2 (6 bases). V dropped 3 bases and J dropped 4 bases, with 22 bases sitting between them. The CDR3 covers 17 residues. The V gene's germline CDR1 is DFQATT and CDR2 SNEGSKA (reference sequence). The CDR3 reads CSASTSSGTIMYNEQFF. In DNA, the CDR3 is TGCAGTGCTAGCACGAGTAGCGGTACGATTATGTACAATGAGCAGTTCTTC.

The genes are TRBV25-1 and TRBJ2-1; 7 nucleotides agree with TRBD1. V lost 7 bases and J lost 0; bases outside the gene matches: 18. From germline, CDR1 is MGHDK and CDR2 SYGVNS. The CDR3 runs 19 residues. The CDR3 loop reads CASKHSGTAQTGSYNEQFF. The CDR3 DNA reads TGTGCCAGCAAACATTCCGGGACAGCACAAACGGGCTCCTACAATGAGCAGTTCTTC. The variable domain in full, with the rest retrieved from reference TRBV25-1 and TRBJ2-1, is EADIYQTPRYLVIGTGKKITLECSQTMGHDKMYWYQQDPGMELHLIHYSYGVNSTEKGDLSSESTVSRIRTEHFPLTLESARPSHTSQYLCASKHSGTAQTGSYNEQFFGPGTRLTVL.

This rearrangement joins TRBV12-3 or TRBV12-4 to TRBJ1-5; D gene unclear. This CDR3 comprises 14 residues. Trimming took off 8 bases at V and 1 base at J, with 12 bases between the two ends. This chain's CDR3 is CASSEEESNQPQHF. Here the CDR3 DNA reads TGTGCCAGCTCGGAAGAGGAGAGCAATCAGCCCCAGCATTTT.

This clonotype was counted only a few times. The genes are TRBV15 and TRBJ2-7; D not certain. The CDR3 runs 14 residues. In germline, CDR1 is LNHNV, CDR2 YYDKDF (reference sequence). With 1 base removed from V and 3 bases from J, the gap between germline ends came to 10 bases. The CDR3 nucleotides read TGTGCCACCAGCAGAGGTGGTCGGAGCTACGAGCAGTACTTC. This sequence encodes CATSRGGRSYEQYF. Supplemented by reference TRBV15 and TRBJ2-7, the full variable domain reads DAMVIQNPRYQVTQFGKPVTLSCSQTLNHNVMYWYQQKSSQAPKLLFHYYDKDFNNEADTPDNFQSRRPNTSFCFLDIRSPGLGDTAMYLCATSRGGRSYEQYFGPGTRLTVT.

The chain joins TRBV5-6 to TRBJ2-7; D may be TRBD1 (5 bases). Trimming shortened V by 5 bases and J by 6 bases, and 15 bases separated the two germline ends. The germline V gene has CDR1 SGHDT and CDR2 YYEEEE. There are 13 residues in the CDR3. The CDR3 reads CASSRDRWGEQYF. The CDR3 DNA reads as TGTGCCAGCAGTCGAGACAGATGGGGCGAGCAGTACTTC.